The subject of this entry is one T cell receptor beta chain. This clone has more than one count but fewer than ten. Its target antigen remains unknown. No base quality values were provided; no much bigger clone lies one nucleotide off. The protocol used for the library was the immunoSEQ multiplex PCR assay. For the multiplex PCR, a mixture combining 60 forward primers for TCR Vbeta segments and 13 reverse primers for TCR Jbeta segments was used. The CDR3 region of rearranged TCR beta genes was amplified from genomic DNA with a multiplex PCR assay. The amplified TCR beta libraries were sequenced on the Illumina HiSeq System as 87-base-pair reads. On the study's bioinformatics: A later analysis counted some 74 million unique TCR beta chains across the 550 to 750 repertoires, and 9 million to 14 million of these chains were shared by at least two donors. Raw reads were error-corrected and collapsed into unique sequences by a nearest-neighbor algorithm in which closely related sequences were merged to remove PCR and sequencing errors. Alignment of CDR3 sequences to IMGT reference sequences was used to assign V, D and J gene segments. For a sequence to be retained, at least a six-nucleotide match to both a V gene segment and a J gene segment was required. A rearrangement was called productive if the CDR3 had no stop codons and remained in frame with V and J, and every other rearrangement was called non-productive. Following IMGT convention, CDR3 was defined as the stretch from the second conserved V-encoded cysteine up to the conserved J-encoded phenylalanine. In an earlier analysis of around 640 of the donors, sequences lacking an unambiguous match to a single V gene segment were excluded. An earlier analysis of approximately 590 of the donors classified V segments as functional when productive rearrangements were above 56.7% and as segregating when the standard deviation between donors was above 5%. A statistical classification framework was built to diagnose cytomegalovirus status from the catalog of TCR beta chain sequences. A later analysis assigned V and J genes by comparing TCR nucleotide sequences with IMGT/GENE-DB human TR gene sequences. Using the TCRdist pipeline, a later analysis assigned CDR3 sequences along with most-parsimonious VDJ recombination scenarios. In a later analysis, every TCR beta chain was defined by the combination of its CDR3 amino acid sequence and its V-gene family, and reads without a unique V-gene family were dropped. To address suspected cross-contamination and a sequencing artifact, a later analysis removed 450 to 700 highly shared, low-generation-probability nucleotide sequences. In a later analysis, a clonal expansion index was calculated for each public chain from normalized within-repertoire ranks of inferred template counts. In a later analysis, generation probabilities were computed with a VDJ recombination model fitted to out-of-frame rearrangements, and the resulting probabilities were checked against IGoR. In a later analysis, TCR-TCR, TCR-HLA and TCR-CMV co-occurrence was scored with hypergeometric tests, and a repertoire-size bias correction was applied to TCR pairs. A later analysis estimated false discovery rates by permuting HLA or CMV assignments 20 times. A later analysis grouped co-occurring TCRs with DBSCAN, adding TCRdist sequence similarity when clustering within HLA-allele-positive subsets. Repertoires with fewer than 30,000 or more than 120,000 public chains were left out of co-occurrence clustering, as were four to six repertoires with anomalous nucleotide sharing. Entries here come from immuneACCESS through TCRdb and include only in-frame sequences with V and J called. Some clones fail to appear in such tables; in the studies checked, an unresolved V gene covers under half of the shortfall, and the cause of the remainder is unknown. The V and J calls and clone size were taken over from that table, and D and trimming were inferred from the DNA. Counted in this sample were 150,000 to 200,000 clones; 65% to 85% of them appeared once. The top ten hold approximately 6.8% of the sample.

The data stem from a study of cytomegalovirus exposure and HLA in healthy donors (TCRdb year 2017). In the study overall: According to an earlier analysis of 550 to 750 of the donors, some 170 million T cells yielded 117 million unique TCR beta sequences and more than 250 Gb of sequence data. A later genetic analysis used genome-wide SNP genotypes for 398 of the 666 donors, treating that subset as a discovery cohort. A later analysis re-analyzed previously published TCR beta repertoires from 550 to 700 donors and added high-resolution HLA genotyping to study TCR occurrence patterns. High-throughput TCR immunosequencing, statistical association of individual TCRs with disease status, and machine learning were combined to predict cytomegalovirus infection status. Approximately 310 gigabases of sequencing data and approximately 85 million unique TCR sequences were included in an early release covering roughly 600 HLA-typed donors. Five DR-DQ haplotypes were handled as single units for association and clustering, since linkage in the cohort was strong. Using immunosequencing, the study profiled T cell repertoires from 500 to 800 subjects and related those repertoires to cytomegalovirus serostatus. An earlier analysis of roughly 600 of the donors used high-throughput TCR beta sequencing to judge whether each TCR beta V gene segment behaved as functional or pseudogenic. The study was designed to test whether signatures of past pathogen exposure could be identified by cataloging public T cell receptors. HLA typing covered class I and class II loci at four-digit resolution. Besides the first cohort of 666 subjects, a separate validation cohort made up of 120 different subjects was used. All discovery cohort repertoires had been generated on a single sequencing platform. The number of donors typed differed by locus, with about 629-630 for A, B, C, DRB1 and DQB1, around 500 for DQA1, nearly 610 for DPA1, and 472 for DPB1. Donor age, sex, ethnicity and CMV serostatus were collected together with the repertoire data. In the later analysis, no new phenotypic data were used to find candidate immune exposures; instead, reliance was placed on TCR beta sequences and their occurrence across donors. Among the roughly 410 genotyped donors, around 79% belonged to the genetic ancestry cluster associated with self-reported Caucasian donors. Across some 400 genotyped donors of the cohort, an average of about 220,000 unique TCR beta nucleotide sequences per donor were sequenced, and roughly 18% of those sequences were non-productive.

The cohort consisted of fewer than 700 healthy bone marrow donors. Cohort members were all nominally healthy when sampled, although unrecorded immune exposures were likely present. The donor was CMV seropositive and was included in the group of 250 to 350 seropositive cohort members. A peripheral blood sample was provided by each donor, and peripheral blood mononuclear cells were used for TCR beta sequencing. Genomic DNA extraction from the blood cell samples was performed with the Qiagen DNeasy Blood Extraction Kit. Here is what the overall study found, with its caveats: A later analysis reported that several top co-occurrence clusters appeared linked to parvovirus B19, influenza, CMV and Epstein-Barr virus. According to the authors, the approach could potentially be generalized to other disease states and immunological phenotypes. Assigning TCR associations to individual alleles was difficult when HLA alleles, especially DR and DQ, strongly co-occurred. The 87-base-pair reads could not distinguish some IMGT-functional V segments, including TRBV6-2 and TRBV6-3, so those segments were excluded. Sequencing depth was assumed to be roughly uniform across donors in the presence/absence analyses, though that assumption may not hold. Only TCR beta chains were sequenced in this cohort, and the absence of alpha or paired-chain data limited detectable features. Because counts were too low, about 15 rarely observed V segments, including chromosome 9 orphons, were left out of the earlier analysis of approximately 580 of the donors. Correlated functional status among segregating V segments might be attributable to linkage disequilibrium, but an unknown experimental factor could not be ruled out. A later analysis found that TCR association rates varied across HLA loci, with DRB1 alleles showing the most associated TCRs and HLA-C alleles the fewest. A further reported finding was that TCR beta sequences accurately predicted the HLA-A and HLA-B alleles for most subjects in the first cohort. According to a later genetic analysis, donors in an Asian-associated ancestry cluster had fewer N-insertions in productive TCRs than the roughly 700-donor mean. CMV serostatus was the only immune exposure information available for the cohort. Most TCR sequences were seen in very few donors, while some public TCRs were found in many individuals. A later analysis found that most CMV-associated TCR beta chains appeared HLA-restricted, with HLA associations seemingly driven largely by CMV exposure. An earlier analysis of some 560 of the donors showed that most TCR beta V segments appeared in productive rearrangements either about 87% or about 30% of the time, which broadly matched IMGT annotations. In a later analysis, HLA-associated TCR beta chains were found to be more clonally expanded and to have lower generation probabilities than equally common non-associated chains. Because some donors lacked HLA typing at each locus, the association tests relied only on the typed subset. In the study, about 150 TCR beta chains were listed as associated with cytomegalovirus. A later analysis associated 16,951 TCR beta sequences with specific HLA alleles at a false discovery rate of 0.05. In both the original and validation cohorts, the classifier was reported to diagnose cytomegalovirus status with high specificity and sensitivity. A cluster of highly shared sequence variants was judged likely to represent a technical artifact of the sequencing pipeline. In a later genetic analysis, a missense DCLRE1C variant was associated with V-gene and J-gene trimming of TCR beta chains, and the association was replicated in an independent cohort. A few of the identified cytomegalovirus-associated TCR beta chains were confirmed in vitro to be specific for cytomegalovirus antigens.

The CDR3 contains 12 residues, cysteine and phenylalanine counted. Only the CDR3 DNA is retained, 36 bases long and in frame from the first base. At the junction V is shortened by 6 bases and J by 5 bases, with 10 bases in between. Taken from the germline V gene, the CDR1 and CDR2 loops are SGHAT and FQNNGV. This receptor was obtained from a male donor in good health and CMV-seropositive. Sample: PBMCs. The sequence is built from TRBV11-2 and TRBJ2-5; the D gene is possibly TRBD2, with 6 bases matching. The CDR3 region reads CASRSEGETQYF. In nucleotide form, the sequence is TGTGCCAGCAGATCGGAGGGGGAGACCCAGTACTTC.